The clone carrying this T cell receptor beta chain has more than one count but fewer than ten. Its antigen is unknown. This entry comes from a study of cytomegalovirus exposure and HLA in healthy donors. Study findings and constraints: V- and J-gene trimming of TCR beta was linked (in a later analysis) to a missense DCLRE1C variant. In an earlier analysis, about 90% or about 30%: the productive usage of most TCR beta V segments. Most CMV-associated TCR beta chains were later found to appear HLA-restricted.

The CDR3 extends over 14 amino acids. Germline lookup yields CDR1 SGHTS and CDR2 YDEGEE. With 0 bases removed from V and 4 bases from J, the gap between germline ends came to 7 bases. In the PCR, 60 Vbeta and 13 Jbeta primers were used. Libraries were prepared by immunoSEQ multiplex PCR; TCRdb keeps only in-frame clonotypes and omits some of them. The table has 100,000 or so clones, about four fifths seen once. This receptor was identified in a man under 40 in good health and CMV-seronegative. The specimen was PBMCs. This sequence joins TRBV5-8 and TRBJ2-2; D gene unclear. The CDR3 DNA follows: TGTGCCAGCAGCTTGGGGCAACCCACCGGGGAGCTGTTTTTT. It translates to CASSLGQPTGELFF.